The present TCR beta chain was sequenced within a study of glioma-infiltrating T cells (TCRdb year 2016). In the study overall: The study sequenced TCR alpha- and beta-chain repertoires from glioma tissue, from non-neoplastic brain tissue and from matched peripheral blood mononuclear cells. To measure divergence between tissue and blood T-cell populations, each tissue-infiltrating repertoire was compared with the peripheral blood repertoire of the same patient. Three low-grade glioma patients, about 8 primary glioblastoma patients, and three non-glioma patients who contributed non-neoplastic brain tissue made up the paired cohort. The research as a whole found: Tissue and blood shared very few CDR3 sequences, a result attributed to high CDR3 diversity and limited sampling. Group comparisons rested on small numbers: three non-neoplastic, three low-grade glioma and about 8 glioblastoma patients. In non-neoplastic patients, VJ-independent divergence between tissue and blood fell below expectation, whereas in all gliomas, and especially in low-grade gliomas, the divergence rose above expectation.

V was cut back by 4 bases and J by 1 base, leaving a gap of 7 bases between them. The CDR3 goes from the cysteine to the phenylalanine over 13 residues. Only the CDR3 part of the read is kept: 39 bases, read in frame from the first base. Per the germline V gene, SGHTA is the CDR1 and FQGNSA is the CDR2. The iRepertoire nested amplicon-rescue multiplex PCR (arm-PCR) platform was used to amplify TCR alpha and beta CDR3 regions from RNA. For one-step reverse transcription and amplification, roughly 90-400 ng of tissue mRNA or PBMC total RNA was used as input. Following bead purification, Illumina adapters were added by a secondary multiplex PCR, and libraries between 200 and 400 bp were gel-purified. Internal 6-nucleotide barcodes were carried by the libraries and were used for demultiplexing. Sequencing of libraries was performed on an Illumina MiSeq with 2x220 or 2x250 nucleotide paired-end reads. The authors processed their data as follows. Paired reads were merged with FLASH 1.2.11 and aligned to the GRCh37 human genome with BWA-MEM before extracting TRA and TRB reads. An IMGT-derived reference of cassette sequences and CDR3 motifs, with pseudogenes included, was used for V and J assignment. Reads were translated in three frames, and productive CDR3s were defined as those with a C...FGXG motif and no stop codons. Clonotypes were defined as unique combinations of V-J cassette pair and CDR3 amino acid sequence. Hamming distance filtering was applied to reads, with thresholds set by the sequence error rate of each sample in mapped regions. The public reads were reprocessed in TCRdb via fastp at Q25 and MiXCR, keeping in-frame beta chains. Rows matching on CDR3 protein sequence are summarized as one entry with the most common DNA and genes. TCRdb, not the authors, supplied the V and J calls. The sample table holds approximately 190,000 distinct CDR3 sequences, of which over 30% were seen once. The ten largest clonotypes hold about 19% of the sample.

Ten or more counts support this clonotype. The antigen this receptor binds is unknown. Per-base quality was not reported, and no clone a single base away is much larger than it. The sequenced sample was glioma tissue, nonneoplastic brain tissue, or PBMCs (not recorded which). This chain joins TRBV7-2 to TRBJ1-1, with the D gene uncertain. The TCR originated in a human donor with low-grade glioma or glioblastoma, undergoing nonglioma brain surgery, or in good health (not recorded which). The DNA sequence is as follows: TGTGCCAGCAGCTCACAGCCGAACACTGAAGCTTTCTTT. Its product reads: CASSSQPNTEAFF.